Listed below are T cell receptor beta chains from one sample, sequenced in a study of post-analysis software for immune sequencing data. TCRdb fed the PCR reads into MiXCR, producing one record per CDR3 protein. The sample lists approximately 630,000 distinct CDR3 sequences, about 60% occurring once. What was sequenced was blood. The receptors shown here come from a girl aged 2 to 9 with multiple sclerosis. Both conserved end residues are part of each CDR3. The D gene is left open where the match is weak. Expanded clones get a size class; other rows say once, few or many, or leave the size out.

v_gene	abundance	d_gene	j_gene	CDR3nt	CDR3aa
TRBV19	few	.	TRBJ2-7	TGTGCCAGTGGGACCTACGAGCAGTACTTC	CASGTYEQYF
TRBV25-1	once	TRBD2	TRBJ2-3	TGTGCCAGCTCGGGCTTTAGGGGAGCGGGGGCCCCCTACAGCACAGATACGCAGTATTTT	CASSGFRGAGAPYSTDTQYF
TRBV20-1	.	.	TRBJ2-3	TGCAGTGCCGGGCCAGGGAGAACAGATACGCAGTATTTT	CSAGPGRTDTQYF
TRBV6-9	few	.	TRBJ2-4	TGTGCCAGCAGCCGCTCGGGGATGGCCAAAAACATTCAGTACTTC	CASSRSGMAKNIQYF
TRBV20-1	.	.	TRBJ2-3	TGCAGTGCTAGAGTCGGGCCACTCACAGATACGCAGTATTTT	CSARVGPLTDTQYF
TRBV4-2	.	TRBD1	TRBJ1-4	TGTGCCAGCAGCCAAGCAGGGGGTCTATCTAATGAAAAACTGTTTTTT	CASSQAGGLSNEKLFF
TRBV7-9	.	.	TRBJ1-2	TGTGCCAGCAGCTCGACGGTTTCAGGGGCTACCAACTATGGCTACACCTTC	CASSSTVSGATNYGYTF
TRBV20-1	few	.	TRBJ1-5	TGCAGTGCTAGAGGCGTTAATCAGCCCCAGCATTTT	CSARGVNQPQHF
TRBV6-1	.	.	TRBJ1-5	TGTGCCAGCAGTGGTACAGGGTTAGGTCAGCCCCAGCATTTT	CASSGTGLGQPQHF
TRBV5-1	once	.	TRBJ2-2	TGCGCCAGCAGCTTGGAACGGGGAACCGGGGAGCTGTTTTTT	CASSLERGTGELFF
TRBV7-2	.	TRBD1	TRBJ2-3	TGTGCCAGCAGCTCCGGGACAGGGGGCGTCCCCGGCACAGATACGCAGTATTTT	CASSSGTGGVPGTDTQYF
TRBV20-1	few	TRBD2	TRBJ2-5	TGCAGTGCTAGAGATCGCCTAGCGGGGGGATTAGAGACCCAGTACTTC	CSARDRLAGGLETQYF
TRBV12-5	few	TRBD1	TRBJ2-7	TGTGCTAGTGGTCCTCGACAGGGGGTCGGATCCCACTACGAGCAGTACTTC	CASGPRQGVGSHYEQYF
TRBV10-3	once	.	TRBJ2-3	TGTGCCATCAGCCCCAGCGACCCCGTAGATACGCAGTATTTT	CAISPSDPVDTQYF
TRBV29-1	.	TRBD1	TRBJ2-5	TGCAGCGTTGTGGGGCCCCGGGACAGTATCCAAGAGACCCAGTACTTC	CSVVGPRDSIQETQYF
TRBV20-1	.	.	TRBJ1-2	TGCAGTGCAAACGACGGGGCCTATGGCTACACCTTC	CSANDGAYGYTF
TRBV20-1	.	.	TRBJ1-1	TGCAGTGTACAAGACGCCGGGACGGGGAACACTGAAACTTTCTTT	CSVQDAGTGNTETFF
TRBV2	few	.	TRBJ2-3	TGTGCCAGCAGTAGGAGGGGCCCAGATACGCAGTATTTT	CASSRRGPDTQYF